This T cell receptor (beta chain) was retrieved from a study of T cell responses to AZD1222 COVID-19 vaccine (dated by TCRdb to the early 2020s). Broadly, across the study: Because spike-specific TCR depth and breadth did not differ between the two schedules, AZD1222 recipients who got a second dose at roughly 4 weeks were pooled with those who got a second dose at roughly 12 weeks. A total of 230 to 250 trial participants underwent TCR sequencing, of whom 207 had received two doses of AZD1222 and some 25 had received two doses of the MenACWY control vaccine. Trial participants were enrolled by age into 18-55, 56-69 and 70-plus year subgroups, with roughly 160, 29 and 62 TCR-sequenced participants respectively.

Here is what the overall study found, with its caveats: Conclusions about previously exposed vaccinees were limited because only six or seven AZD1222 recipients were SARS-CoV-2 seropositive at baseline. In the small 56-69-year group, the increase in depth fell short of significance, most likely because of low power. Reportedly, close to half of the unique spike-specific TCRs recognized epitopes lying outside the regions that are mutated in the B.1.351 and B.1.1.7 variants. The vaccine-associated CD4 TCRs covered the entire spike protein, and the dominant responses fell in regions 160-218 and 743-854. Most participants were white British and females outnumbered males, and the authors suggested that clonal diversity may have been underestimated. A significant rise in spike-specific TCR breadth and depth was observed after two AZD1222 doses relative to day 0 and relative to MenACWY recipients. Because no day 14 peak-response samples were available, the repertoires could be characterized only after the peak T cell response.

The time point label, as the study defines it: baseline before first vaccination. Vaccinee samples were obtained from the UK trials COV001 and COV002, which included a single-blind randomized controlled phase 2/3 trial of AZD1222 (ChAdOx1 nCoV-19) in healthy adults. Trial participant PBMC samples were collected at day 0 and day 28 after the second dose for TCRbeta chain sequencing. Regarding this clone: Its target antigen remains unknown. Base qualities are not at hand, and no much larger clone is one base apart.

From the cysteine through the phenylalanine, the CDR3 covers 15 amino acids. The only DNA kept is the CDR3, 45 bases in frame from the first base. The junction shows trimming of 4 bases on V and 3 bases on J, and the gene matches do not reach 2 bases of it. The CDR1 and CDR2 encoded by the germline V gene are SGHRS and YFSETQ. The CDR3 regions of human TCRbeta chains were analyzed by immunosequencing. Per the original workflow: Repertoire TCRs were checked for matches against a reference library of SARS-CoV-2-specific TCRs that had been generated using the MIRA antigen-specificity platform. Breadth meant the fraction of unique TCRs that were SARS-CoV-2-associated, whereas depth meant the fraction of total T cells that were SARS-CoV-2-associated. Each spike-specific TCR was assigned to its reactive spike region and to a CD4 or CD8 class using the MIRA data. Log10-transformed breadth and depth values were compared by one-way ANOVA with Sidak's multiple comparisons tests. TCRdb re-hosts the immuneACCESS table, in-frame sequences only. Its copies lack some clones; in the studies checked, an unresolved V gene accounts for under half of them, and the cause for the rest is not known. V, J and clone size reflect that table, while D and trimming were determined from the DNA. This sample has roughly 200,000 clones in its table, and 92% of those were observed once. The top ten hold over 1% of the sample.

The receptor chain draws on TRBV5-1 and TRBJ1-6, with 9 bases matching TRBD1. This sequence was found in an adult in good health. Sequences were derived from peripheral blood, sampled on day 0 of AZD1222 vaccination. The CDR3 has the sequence CASSAGQGYNSPLHF. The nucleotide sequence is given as TGCGCCAGCAGCGCGGGACAGGGCTATAATTCACCCCTCCACTTT.